This passage covers 23 T cell receptor beta chains from one sample sequenced in a study of patients and donors after allogeneic stem cell transplantation. MiXCR was run by TCRdb on the RT-PCR reads, yielding one entry per CDR3 protein. The table has 16,000 or so distinct CDR3 sequences, 25% to 30% seen once; the top ten hold 35% to 40%. The sample taken for sequencing was blood, either unsorted or a sorted T cell fraction (not recorded which). Receptor source: a human donor who was either an allogeneic HSCT recipient or a stem cell or donor lymphocyte infusion donor (not recorded which). It is not recorded whose cells these are; they may come from a transplant donor.

In this sample, this clonotype turned up a few times. This chain joins TRBV7-9 and TRBJ1-2, with a weak D call TRBD1 (5 bases). The V end lost 2 bases, the J end lost 0 bases, and 10 bases lay between the germline ends. Germline V gives CDR1 SEHNR, CDR2 FQNEAQ (reference sequence). The CDR3 is 15 amino acids. CDR3 in amino acids: CASSLMGRANYGYTF. The CDR3 bases are TGTGCCAGCAGCTTAATGGGGCGAGCTAACTATGGCTACACCTTC.

This clonotype came up many times. The chain combines TRBV27 with TRBJ1-5, with D tentatively TRBD1 (5 bases). Germline V gene sequence: CDR1 MNHEY, CDR2 SMNVEV (reference sequence). Trimming removed 3 bases from V and 11 bases from J, with 17 bases in between. This CDR3 region has 14 residues. The CDR3 sequence is CASSFRARSDAQHF. The CDR3, as DNA: TGTGCCAGCAGTTTCAGGGCCAGATCAGATGCCCAGCATTTT.

This clonotype was found a few times. The chain has TRBV7-9 and TRBJ1-1, with D uncertain. V was clipped by 1 base and J by 3 bases, with 9 bases between them. The V gene's germline CDR1 is SEHNR and CDR2 FQNEAQ (reference sequence). The CDR3 has 14 amino acids. The chain's CDR3 is CASSLEGSYTEAFF. The CDR3 DNA is TGTGCCAGCAGCTTAGAAGGCAGCTACACTGAAGCTTTCTTT.

This clonotype was seen more than once but under ten times. The chain uses TRBV4-1 and TRBJ2-3; no reliable D call. Trimming took 8 bases from V and 6 from J, leaving 12 bases between them. The CDR3 sequence is 12 residues long. CDR1 is MGHRA, CDR2 YSYEKL, per germline. The CDR3 region is CASGKVRDTQYF. In nucleotides, the CDR3 is TGCGCCAGCGGAAAGGTTCGGGATACGCAGTATTTT.

This clonotype has more than one count but fewer than ten. The gene calls are TRBV4-1 and TRBJ1-1; possible D gene TRBD1, 5 bases. In germline, CDR1 is MGHRA, CDR2 YSYEKL. The CDR3 runs to 18 residues. V was cut by 3 bases and J by 1 base, with 21 bases left in between. CDR3 coding DNA: TGCGCCAGCAGCCAGGGACCTTCTGTTGGGACGAGGAACACTGAAGCTTTCTTT. This gives the protein CASSQGPSVGTRNTEAFF.

This sequence joins TRBV9 and TRBJ1-2; D is unclear. CDR1 and CDR2 from the germline V gene are SGDLS and YYNGEE. The CDR3 covers 13 residues. V lost 0 bases and J lost 2, with 5 bases in between. Here the CDR3 reads CASSVGLNYGYTF. The CDR3 coding sequence is TGTGCCAGCAGCGTAGGACTAAACTATGGCTACACCTTC.

V is TRBV5-1 and J is TRBJ1-3, with 8 bases matching TRBD1. The CDR3 totals 16 residues. With V trimmed by 4 bases and J by 4 bases, 10 bases remained unmatched. Germline loops: CDR1 SGHRS, CDR2 YFSETQ. CDR3 DNA: TGCGCCAGCAGCAGTGACGGACAGGGCGGAGGAAACACCATATATTTT. The encoded protein is CASSSDGQGGGNTIYF.

V usage is TRBV12-5 and J usage is TRBJ2-3; 9 bases are a match to TRBD1. J gave up 2 bases and V 6 bases, and 6 bases lay outside the gene matches. This CDR3 is built from 15 residues. Per germline, CDR1 LGHNT and CDR2 FRNRAP. CDR3 residues: CASGSGQGITDTQYF. The CDR3 region has the DNA TGTGCTAGTGGCTCAGGACAGGGGATCACAGATACGCAGTATTTT.

CDR3 coding DNA: TGTGCCAGCAGCCCGAGGGCCGAAAACACTGAAGCTTTCTTT. It codes for CASSPRAENTEAFF. The chain has TRBV7-9 and TRBJ1-1; D gene unclear. This CDR3 contains 14 residues. Trimming pared 5 bases from V and 2 bases from J, leaving 12 bases between. In germline, CDR1 is SEHNR, CDR2 FQNEAQ (reference sequence).

This clonotype was found a few times. The chain employs TRBV20-1 and TRBJ2-7, with a possible D match to TRBD1 (7 bases). Deletions cut 4 bases from V and 0 bases from J, with 10 bases between. This CDR3 spans 13 amino acids. CDR1 DFQATT and CDR2 SNEGSKA come from the germline V gene (reference sequence). The CDR3 is CSATRDSSYEQYF. The CDR3 coding sequence is TGCAGTGCTACGCGGGACAGCTCCTACGAGCAGTACTTC.

This clonotype was seen at least ten times. The chain links TRBV7-2 to TRBJ2-1; D is possibly TRBD1 (5 bases). CDR3 length: 15 amino acids. The V end was cut by 2 bases, the J end by 5 bases, with 13 bases between. CDR1 is SGHTA and CDR2 is FQGNSA in the germline V gene. Here the CDR3 DNA reads TGTGCCAGCAGCTTACTTGGGGCCCCGAACAATGAGCAGTTCTTC. This translates into CASSLLGAPNNEQFF.

This chain uses TRBV20-1 with TRBJ2-1; possibly TRBD1 for D (6 bases). Germline V gene sequence: CDR1 DFQATT, CDR2 SNEGSKA (reference sequence). V lost 7 bases to trimming and J lost 0 bases, with 13 bases between them. The CDR3 totals 14 residues. CDR3 amino acids: CSVMDRPSYNEQFF. In DNA form, the CDR3 reads TGCAGTGTGATGGACAGACCCTCCTACAATGAGCAGTTCTTC.

The V call is TRBV7-8, the J call TRBJ2-7, with D unresolved. V was shortened by 1 base and J by 2 bases, with 9 bases between the two germline ends. This CDR3 contains 14 residues. Germline lookup yields CDR1 SGHVS and CDR2 FQNEAQ. The chain's CDR3 is CASSLGVHAYEQYF. For the CDR3, the DNA is TGTGCCAGCAGCTTAGGGGTTCACGCCTACGAGCAGTACTTC.

The CDR3 reads CAISPGTARHTEAFF. CDR3 in DNA: TGTGCCATCAGTCCCGGGACAGCGAGGCACACTGAAGCTTTCTTT. This chain connects TRBV10-3 to TRBJ1-1; 7 nucleotides agree with TRBD1. Germline V gives CDR1 ENHRY, CDR2 SYGVKD. Trimming at V came to 5 bases and at J to 3 bases, leaving 9 bases not matched to a gene. The CDR3 totals 15 residues.

This clonotype showed up just a few times. The chain recombines TRBV6-5 with TRBJ1-2, with D possibly matching TRBD1 (5 bases). The V gene lost 0 bases and the J gene lost 4 bases, with 9 bases spanning the gap. This CDR3 has 14 residues. Germline CDR1 reads MNHEY; CDR2 reads SVGAGI. The CDR3 sequence is CASSYSGRTYGYTF. The CDR3 bases are TGTGCCAGCAGTTACTCGGGACGGACCTATGGCTACACCTTC.

This clonotype is termed medium-sized. The rearrangement joins TRBV29-1 to TRBJ2-7; TRBD2 might be the D (5 bases). Germline V gene data show CDR1 as SQVTM and CDR2 as ANQGSEA. V shed 0 bases and J shed 4 bases, with 10 bases lying between them. The CDR3 is 13 amino acids. DNA of the CDR3: TGCAGCGTTGAAGAACTGAGAGGGTACGAGCAGTACTTC. Its translation: CSVEELRGYEQYF.

This rearrangement joins TRBV6-5 to TRBJ1-2, with 9 bases that match TRBD1. Germline-derived CDR1 and CDR2 are MNHEY and SVGAGI. V lost 10 bases, J lost 7 bases, and 13 bases stayed unmatched. The CDR3 totals 14 residues. The CDR3 here is CATGTTGTGIGYTF. In nucleotides, the CDR3 is TGTGCCACCGGCACCACCGGGACAGGGATTGGCTACACCTTC.

This clonotype was seen only a few times. V gene TRBV5-4 combines with J gene TRBJ1-6; 7 bases agree with TRBD1. The germline gives CDR1 SGHNT, CDR2 YYREEE (reference sequence). Trimming at V came to 0 bases and at J to 7 bases, leaving 7 bases not matched to a gene. This CDR3 contains 16 residues. This chain's CDR3 is CASSLGMDRRNSPLHF. CDR3 nucleotide sequence: TGTGCCAGCAGCTTGGGGATGGACAGGAGAAATTCACCCCTCCACTTT. Based on the CDR3 plus reference TRBV5-4 and TRBJ1-6, the full variable domain is ETGVTQSPTHLIKTRGQQVTLRCSSQSGHNTVSWYQQALGQGPQFIFQYYREEENGRGNFPPRFSGLQFPNYSSELNVNALELDDSALYLCASSLGMDRRNSPLHFGNGTRLTVT.

This clonotype was recorded a few times. V usage is TRBV20-1 and J usage is TRBJ2-7; possibly TRBD2 for D (6 bases). The CDR3 extends over 14 amino acids. CDR1 and CDR2 from the germline V gene are DFQATT and SNEGSKA (reference sequence). V lost 3 bases and J 0 bases, leaving 12 bases between the germline ends. CDR3 nucleotides: TGCAGTGCTAGGCGGGGCGGACTCTCCTACGAGCAGTACTTC. Translation gives CSARRGGLSYEQYF.

This chain links TRBV4-3 with TRBJ2-1, with TRBD2 matching over 11 bases. This CDR3 has 16 amino acids. Per germline, CDR1 LGHNA and CDR2 YSLEER. Trimming cost V 4 bases and J 1 base; bases outside gene matches: 3. CDR3 amino acids: CASSPRLAGSYNEQFF. DNA for the CDR3: TGCGCCAGCAGCCCCCGACTAGCGGGGTCCTACAATGAGCAGTTCTTC.

This chain links TRBV20-1 with TRBJ2-3, with a weak D call TRBD2 (7 bases). The V gene's germline CDR1 is DFQATT and CDR2 SNEGSKA (reference sequence). The length of the CDR3 is 12 residues. Trimming pared 7 bases from V and 2 bases from J, leaving 10 bases between. The CDR3 protein is CSVGGLTDTQYF. The CDR3 DNA follows: TGCAGTGTGGGGGGGCTCACAGATACGCAGTATTTT.

The CDR3 loop is CASSQTPLGEQYF. CDR3 coding DNA: TGTGCCAGCAGCCAGACCCCCTTGGGCGAGCAGTACTTC. The gene calls are TRBV3-1 and TRBJ2-7, with D hard to call. This CDR3 is built from 13 residues. Trimming shortened V by 3 bases and J by 6 bases, and 12 bases separated the two germline ends. Germline values: CDR1 LGHDT, CDR2 YNNKEL (reference sequence).

This clonotype was counted a few times. CDR3 residues: CASSARGARSNQPQHF. CDR3 DNA: TGTGCCAGCAGCGCGCGGGGGGCCAGGAGCAATCAGCCCCAGCATTTT. The V gene is TRBV7-8, the J gene TRBJ1-5; TRBD1 might be the D (6 bases). The ends were cut back, 5 bases at V and 1 base at J, with 15 bases in the middle. Germline CDR1 SGHVS, CDR2 FQNEAQ. The CDR3 is 16 residues long.